One sample yielded the 29 T cell receptor beta chains listed below, sequenced in a study of human CD8 memory T cell subsets. Generation of TCR beta libraries used UMI-labeled 5' RACE. Reanalyzing the 5' RACE reads, TCRdb keeps one entry per CDR3 protein, without DNA. This sample's table has some 11,000 distinct CDR3 sequences. Sequenced sample: CD8+ T cells from PBMCs. The receptors derive from a human donor in good health.

The genes are TRBV4-2 and TRBJ1-5. The CDR3 extends over 15 amino acids. Germline values: CDR1 LGHNA, CDR2 YNFKEQ. The CDR3 loop is CASSQERISNQPQHF.

The V and J genes are TRBV18 and TRBJ2-3; the D call from TCRdb, TRBD2, cannot be confirmed without DNA. There are 17 residues in the CDR3. Germline V gene sequence: CDR1 KGHSH, CDR2 LQKENI. CDR3: CASSPEVAGLVGDTQYF. The whole variable domain, filled in from reference TRBV18 and TRBJ2-3, reads NAGVMQNPRHLVRRRGQEARLRCSPMKGHSHVYWYRQLPEEGLKFMVYLQKENIIDESGMPKERFSAEFPKEGPSILRIQQVVRGDSAAYFCASSPEVAGLVGDTQYFGPGTRLTVL.

The chain uses TRBV7-6 and TRBJ2-7; TCRdb picks TRBD2, but there is no DNA to check that call. CDR1 SGHVS and CDR2 FNYEAQ come from the germline V gene. The CDR3 runs to 15 residues. The CDR3: CASSLSAGGGYEQYF.

The J gene is TRBJ2-3, the V gene TRBV27; TCRdb indicates TRBD2, and absent DNA this call remains unverified. Germline V lookup: CDR1 MNHEY, CDR2 SMNVEV (reference sequence). There are 15 residues in the CDR3. The chain's CDR3 is CATSPGAGVTDTQYF.

The genes are TRBV3-1 and TRBJ2-1; TCRdb outputs TRBD1, but without DNA this stays unchecked. The CDR3 consists of 16 residues. Germline V gene sequence: CDR1 LGHDT, CDR2 YNNKEL (reference sequence). Here the CDR3 reads CASSQGVADRGGEQFF.

The chain joins TRBV4-1 to TRBJ1-2; TCRdb's D gene call, TRBD1, goes unchecked for lack of DNA. The CDR3 consists of 15 residues. The germline V gene encodes CDR1 MGHRA and CDR2 YSYEKL. CDR3 region: CASSQRTGDNYGYTF.

The V call is TRBV4-2, the J call TRBJ2-3; TCRdb lists TRBD2, though no DNA is available to test this call. CDR1 is LGHNA and CDR2 is YNFKEQ in the germline V gene. The CDR3 totals 18 residues. CDR3 protein: CASSQDKVGSGGTDTQYF.

This clonotype shows up as medium-sized (0.01 to 0.1%) by frequency. The chain employs TRBV7-2 and TRBJ2-2; TCRdb picks TRBD2, but there is no DNA to check that call. This CDR3 spans 14 amino acids. CDR1 is SGHTA and CDR2 is FQGNSA in the germline V gene. This CDR3 reads CASSFGGTGGELFF.

The chain uses TRBV5-1 and TRBJ2-7; there is no DNA to check the TCRdb D call of TRBD2. There are 15 residues in the CDR3. Germline CDR1 and CDR2: SGHRS and YFSETQ. CDR3 protein: CASSLVEREAYEQYF.

The chain uses TRBV7-9 and TRBJ1-4; TCRdb gives TRBD1 as the D gene, but with no DNA this cannot be confirmed. The CDR3 spans 14 residues. Per germline, CDR1 SEHNR and CDR2 FQNEAQ (reference sequence). CDR3 loop: CASSITGTNEKLFF.

By frequency, this clonotype is medium-sized. The chain links TRBV7-8 to TRBJ2-7; the TCRdb call, TRBD1, lacks DNA for checking. CDR1 is SGHVS, CDR2 FQNEAQ, per germline. There are 14 residues in the CDR3. CDR3 protein: CASSDGTGVYEQYF.

The chain links TRBV28 to TRBJ2-7; TCRdb's assignment of TRBD1 cannot be checked, as there is no DNA. This CDR3 is built from 12 residues. Looked up from germline, CDR1 is MDHEN and CDR2 is SYDVKM. The CDR3 region is CASAREGAEQYF.

This chain uses TRBV7-6 with TRBJ2-7. The CDR3 consists of 13 residues. The germline V gene has CDR1 SGHVS and CDR2 FNYEAQ. This CDR3 is CASSLGIIHEQYF. Full variable domain (remainder filled in from reference TRBV7-6 and TRBJ2-7): GAGVSQSPRYKVTKRGQDVALRCDPISGHVSLYWYRQALGQGPEFLTYFNYEAQQDKSGLPNDRFSAERPEGSISTLTIQRTEQRDSAMYRCASSLGIIHEQYFGPGTRLTVT.

The chain has TRBV7-8 and TRBJ1-2; TCRdb's assignment of TRBD1 cannot be checked, as there is no DNA. Germline V gives CDR1 SGHVS, CDR2 FQNEAQ. The CDR3 has 15 amino acids. CDR3 sequence reads: CASSPLAGTDYGYTF.

The CDR3 sequence is CASSLDQLNRDEQYF. The J gene is TRBJ2-7, the V gene TRBV11-1. This CDR3 has 15 amino acids. The germline gives CDR1 SGHAT, CDR2 FQDESV (reference sequence).

This chain links TRBV13 with TRBJ2-1; TCRdb proposes TRBD2, but this gene call is untestable without DNA. The CDR3 covers 15 residues. Germline CDR1 reads PRHDT; CDR2 reads FYEKMQ (reference sequence). CDR3 sequence: CASSFRGGAYNEQFF.

The rearrangement joins TRBV20-1 to TRBJ2-1. Germline V gene lookup returns CDR1 DFQATT and CDR2 SNEGSKA (reference sequence). This CDR3 spans 14 amino acids. CDR3 sequence: CSARWYSSYNEQFF.

CDR3 protein: CASGLGVNTEAFF. This rearrangement joins TRBV27 to TRBJ1-1. CDR1 MNHEY and CDR2 SMNVEV come from the germline V gene (reference sequence). The CDR3 loop spans 13 amino acids.

V is TRBV6-2 or TRBV6-3 and J is TRBJ2-7. Germline CDR1 MNHEY, CDR2 SVGEGT. The CDR3 is 13 residues long. CDR3 region: CASSYYAAYEQYF.

The rearrangement joins TRBV7-7 to TRBJ2-5; the TCRdb D gene call, TRBD1, has no DNA to confirm it. The germline CDR1 and CDR2 sequences are SSHAT and FNYEAQ (reference sequence). The CDR3 is 14 residues long. CDR3 sequence reads: CASSLREIKETQYF.

The chain carries TRBV6-2 or TRBV6-3 and TRBJ1-4. Germline V gene sequence: CDR1 MNHEY, CDR2 SVGEGT. CDR3 length: 14 residues. The CDR3 reads CASSFPVANEKLFF.

This CDR3 reads CASSLAIGPSGDNNNEQFF. The V call is TRBV7-6, the J call TRBJ2-1; the TCRdb call, TRBD2, lacks DNA for checking. CDR3 size: 19 residues. The germline V gene encodes CDR1 SGHVS and CDR2 FNYEAQ.

The chain combines TRBV7-9 with TRBJ1-2. Germline loops: CDR1 SEHNR, CDR2 FQNEAQ (reference sequence). The CDR3 totals 15 residues. CDR3 amino acids: CASSPTLKGLYGYTF.

The CDR3 sequence is CASSLAEVGYGYTF. The rearrangement joins TRBV27 to TRBJ1-2. Germline V gene sequence: CDR1 MNHEY, CDR2 SMNVEV (reference sequence). The CDR3 extends over 14 amino acids.

This chain connects TRBV28 to TRBJ1-6; TCRdb picks TRBD1, but there is no DNA to check that call. Germline V gives CDR1 MDHEN, CDR2 SYDVKM. The CDR3 is 14 amino acids. CDR3 in amino acids: CASSSRGNNSPLHF.

V is TRBV6-1 and J is TRBJ2-1. Germline V CDR1 and CDR2: MNHNS, SASEGT. CDR3 size: 13 residues. This CDR3 is CASSLGIYNEQFF.

By frequency, this clonotype registers medium-sized. V gene TRBV15 combines with J gene TRBJ2-1; checking the TCRdb D call of TRBD2 is not possible without DNA. The CDR3 is 17 amino acids. Looked up from germline, CDR1 is LNHNV and CDR2 is YYDKDF (reference sequence). CDR3 protein: CATRVGTSLNSYNEQFF.

The chain couples TRBV4-3 to TRBJ2-1; no DNA is available, so the TRBD1 call from TCRdb remains unchecked. This CDR3 spans 18 amino acids. Germline-derived CDR1 and CDR2 are LGHNA and YSLEER. CDR3 protein: CASSQERGSQRGYNEQFF.

The genes are TRBV4-3 and TRBJ2-7; TCRdb returns TRBD2, unconfirmable since there is no DNA. The CDR3 is 18 amino acids. Germline V CDR1 and CDR2: LGHNA, YSLEER. CDR3 region: CASSQERLGLAGVSEQYF.